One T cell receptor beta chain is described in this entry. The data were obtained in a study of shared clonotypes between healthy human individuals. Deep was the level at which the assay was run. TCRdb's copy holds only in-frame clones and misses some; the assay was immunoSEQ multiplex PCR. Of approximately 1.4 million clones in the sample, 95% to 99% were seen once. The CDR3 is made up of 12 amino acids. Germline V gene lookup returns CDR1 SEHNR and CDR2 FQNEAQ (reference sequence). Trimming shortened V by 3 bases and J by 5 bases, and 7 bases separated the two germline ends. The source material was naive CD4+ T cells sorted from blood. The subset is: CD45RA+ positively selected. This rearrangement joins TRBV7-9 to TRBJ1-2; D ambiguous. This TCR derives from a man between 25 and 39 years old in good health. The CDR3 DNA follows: TGTGCCAGCAGCTTCGCCGGATATGGCTACACCTTC. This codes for CASSFAGYGYTF.